The next 21 T cell receptor beta chains were all read from a single sample in a study of CD8 T cells in Susac syndrome. Reverse transcription used 0.5 to 1 ug RNA and random hexamers. TCRdb re-called the immunoSEQ multiplex PCR reads through MiXCR, storing one row per CDR3 protein. The sample shows 150,000 to 160,000 distinct CDR3 sequences, just under 97% of them seen only once. Sequences were obtained from CD8+ T cells from PBMCs. The origin of the receptors is a human donor with multiple sclerosis.

The rearrangement uses TRBV5-1 and TRBJ2-7; D possibly corresponds to TRBD1 (5 bases). The CDR3 length is 12 residues. Trimming shortened V by 5 bases and J by 5 bases, and 11 bases separated the two germline ends. CDR1 is SGHRS, CDR2 YFSETQ, per germline. Here the CDR3 DNA reads TGCGCCAGCAGTCTCCAGGGTGACGAGCAGTACTTC. Translated, it gives CASSLQGDEQYF.

The chain couples TRBV7-9 to TRBJ2-7; possible D gene TRBD1, 6 bases. The CDR3 has 14 residues. Per germline, CDR1 SEHNR and CDR2 FQNEAQ (reference sequence). V was clipped by 1 base and J by 2 bases, with 9 bases between them. The CDR3: CASSLDRDPYEQYF. The DNA of the CDR3 is TGTGCCAGCAGCTTAGACAGGGACCCCTACGAGCAGTACTTC. Based on the CDR3 plus reference TRBV7-9 and TRBJ2-7, the full variable domain is DTGVSQNPRHKITKRGQNVTFRCDPISEHNRLYWYRQTLGQGPEFLTYFQNEAQLEKSRLLSDRFSAERPKGSFSTLEIQRTEQGDSAMYLCASSLDRDPYEQYFGPGTRLTVT.

The chain employs TRBV3-1 and TRBJ1-1; TRBD1 matches 7 bases. This CDR3 has 15 amino acids. After removal of 4 bases from V and 1 base from J, the junction contained 6 bases not matched to a gene. The germline V gene has CDR1 LGHDT and CDR2 YNNKEL (reference sequence). Here the CDR3 reads CASSLPRGANTEAFF. The DNA of the CDR3 is TGTGCCAGCAGCCTACCCAGGGGGGCGAACACTGAAGCTTTCTTT.

A few counts support this clonotype. The chain is built from TRBV6-1 and TRBJ2-1, with D unresolved. The CDR3 sequence is 13 residues long. V was cut by 5 bases and J by 1 base, with 6 bases left in between. From germline, CDR1 is MNHNS and CDR2 SASEGT. CDR3 region: CASSWSSYNEQFF. In DNA form, the CDR3 reads TGTGCCAGCAGTTGGTCGTCCTACAATGAGCAGTTCTTC.

The genes are TRBV20-1 and TRBJ2-7, with unresolved D. Germline assignment: CDR1 DFQATT and CDR2 SNEGSKA (reference sequence). The CDR3 consists of 15 residues. The V and J ends lost 4 bases and 0 bases respectively, with 16 bases between them. CDR3 residues: CSANGLRDTSYEQYF. The CDR3 coding sequence is TGCAGTGCTAACGGGCTTCGCGACACCTCCTACGAGCAGTACTTC.

The chain recombines TRBV7-9 with TRBJ2-7; TRBD1 might be the D (6 bases). The V gene lost 8 bases and the J gene lost 3 bases, with 26 bases spanning the gap. This CDR3 comprises 17 residues. Looked up from germline, CDR1 is SEHNR and CDR2 is FQNEAQ (reference sequence). The CDR3 region is CASLNQPGQGLLYEQYF. CDR3 sequence (DNA): TGTGCCAGCCTTAATCAGCCGGGACAAGGGCTACTCTACGAGCAGTACTTC.

The chain is built from TRBV29-1 and TRBJ1-1; D not resolved. Germline V gene data show CDR1 as SQVTM and CDR2 as ANQGSEA. Trimming cost V 5 bases and J 6 bases, with 7 bases left between them. The CDR3 runs to 10 residues. The CDR3 DNA reads as TGCAGCGTTTCTGACGCTGAAGCTTTCTTT. Its protein is CSVSDAEAFF.

This clonotype was detected once. V usage is TRBV12-3 or TRBV12-4 and J usage is TRBJ1-2; unclear D gene. This CDR3 spans 13 amino acids. The V end was cut by 8 bases, the J end by 0 bases, with 10 bases between. The CDR3 DNA is TGTGCCAGCCTGAGACTTTCTAACTATGGCTACACCTTC. Translated: CASLRLSNYGYTF.

This rearrangement joins TRBV15 to TRBJ2-5; tentatively, D is TRBD2 (5 bases). The germline V gene encodes CDR1 LNHNV and CDR2 YYDKDF (reference sequence). CDR3 length: 15 amino acids. The V end lost 0 bases, the J end lost 6 bases, and 14 bases lay between the germline ends. This CDR3 reads CATSRDGGRSQTQYF. In nucleotides, the CDR3 is TGTGCCACCAGCAGAGATGGCGGGCGAAGCCAGACCCAGTACTTC.

V gene TRBV6-5 combines with J gene TRBJ1-1; no clear D. This CDR3 is 15 amino acids long. V gave up 11 bases and J gave up 1 base, with 20 bases separating them. Germline CDR1 is MNHEY and CDR2 is SVGAGI. The CDR3 DNA follows: TGTGCCTCCAACAGCTTATTTCTTAAGAACACTGAAGCTTTCTTT. Protein: CASNSLFLKNTEAFF.

CDR3 protein: CAWSYPRDGGLYEQYF. CDR3 DNA: TGTGCCTGGAGTTACCCTCGGGACGGGGGCCTCTACGAGCAGTACTTC. The chain carries TRBV30 and TRBJ2-7; D is possibly TRBD1 or TRBD2 (6 bases each). The germline gives CDR1 GTSNPN, CDR2 SVGIG (reference sequence). The CDR3 is made up of 16 amino acids. V lost 2 bases, J lost 3 bases, and 20 bases lay in between.

The chain couples TRBV4-1 to TRBJ2-1, with D unclear. Germline assignment: CDR1 MGHRA and CDR2 YSYEKL. Trimming took off 4 bases at V and 6 bases at J, with 10 bases between the two ends. This CDR3 has 13 amino acids. The CDR3 coding sequence is TGCGCCAGCAGCCCGCCGGCCCGCAATGAGCAGTTCTTC. Its protein is CASSPPARNEQFF.

V gene TRBV12-3 or TRBV12-4 combines with J gene TRBJ2-3, with 10 bases matching TRBD2. V gave up 6 bases and J gave up 3 bases; unmatched junction bases: 6. The CDR3 is 15 residues long. The DNA for the CDR3 is TGTGCCAGCAGCAGCGGGGGGGCCTTTACAGATACGCAGTATTTT. It is translated as CASSSGGAFTDTQYF.

This chain links TRBV30 with TRBJ1-1, with 11 bases identical to TRBD1. The trim removed 1 base at V and 4 bases at J, leaving 5 bases unmatched. The germline CDR1 and CDR2 sequences are GTSNPN and SVGIG (reference sequence). This CDR3 is 15 amino acids long. CDR3 in DNA: TGTGCCTGGAGTGGCCAGGACAGGGGGCCCACTGAAGCTTTCTTT. This sequence encodes CAWSGQDRGPTEAFF.

The chain combines TRBV2 with TRBJ1-6; no definite D call. V was cut by 2 bases and J by 7 bases, with 15 bases left in between. This CDR3 is 16 amino acids long. The germline CDR1 and CDR2 sequences are SNHLY and FYNNEI. Written as DNA, the CDR3 is TGTGCCAGCAGTGAAATACTAGGCAGGAGGAATTCACCCCTCCACTTT. Amino acids: CASSEILGRRNSPLHF.

This chain uses TRBV11-2 with TRBJ2-1; 7 nucleotides align to TRBD1. The length of the CDR3 is 16 residues. CDR1 SGHAT and CDR2 FQNNGV come from the germline V gene. J gave up 7 bases and V 4 bases, and 13 bases lay outside the gene matches. CDR3 DNA: TGTGCCAGCAGCTCGGGCGACAGGGTCGGGGCTAATGAGCAGTTCTTC. It encodes CASSSGDRVGANEQFF.

The gene calls are TRBV6-5 and TRBJ2-7; D possibly corresponds to TRBD2 (6 bases). CDR3 size: 14 residues. Per germline, CDR1 MNHEY and CDR2 SVGAGI. With 3 bases removed from V and 3 bases from J, the gap between germline ends came to 12 bases. The CDR3 loop reads CASSYGGVDYEQYF. In DNA form, the CDR3 reads TGTGCCAGCAGTTATGGAGGGGTTGACTACGAGCAGTACTTC.

The chain links TRBV5-4 to TRBJ1-5; D uncertain. V lost 0 bases, J lost 3 bases, and 7 bases lay in between. Germline CDR1 SGHNT, CDR2 YYREEE (reference sequence). There are 14 residues in the CDR3. The CDR3 sequence is CASSLEGLNQPQHF. The CDR3, as DNA: TGTGCCAGCAGCTTGGAAGGGCTCAATCAGCCCCAGCATTTT.

This clonotype was recorded only once. The V and J genes are TRBV2 and TRBJ2-7; D is perhaps TRBD1 or TRBD2 (7 bases each). Trimming stripped 7 bases from V and 3 bases from J, with 22 bases between. In germline, CDR1 is SNHLY, CDR2 FYNNEI. CDR3 length: 16 amino acids. CDR3 DNA: TGTGCCAGCAACGACCCCCAGGGGGGGGGCGTCTACGAGCAGTACTTC. Its protein product is CASNDPQGGGVYEQYF.

The chain joins TRBV9 to TRBJ1-1; D is undetermined. Trimming took off 5 bases at V and 6 bases at J, with 8 bases between the two ends. CDR3 length equals 11 residues. Germline V gives CDR1 SGDLS, CDR2 YYNGEE. In nucleotides, the CDR3 is TGTGCCAGCAGTGCTGGACCTGAAGCTTTCTTT. It codes for CASSAGPEAFF.

The gene calls are TRBV9 and TRBJ1-1; 11 bases align to TRBD1. CDR3 length: 14 amino acids. Losses at the gene ends were 3 bases for V and 4 bases for J; bases not matched to a gene: 2. CDR1 SGDLS and CDR2 YYNGEE come from the germline V gene. In DNA form, the CDR3 reads TGTGCCAGCAGCGGGACAGGGGGCATCACTGAAGCTTTCTTT. Translating it yields CASSGTGGITEAFF.